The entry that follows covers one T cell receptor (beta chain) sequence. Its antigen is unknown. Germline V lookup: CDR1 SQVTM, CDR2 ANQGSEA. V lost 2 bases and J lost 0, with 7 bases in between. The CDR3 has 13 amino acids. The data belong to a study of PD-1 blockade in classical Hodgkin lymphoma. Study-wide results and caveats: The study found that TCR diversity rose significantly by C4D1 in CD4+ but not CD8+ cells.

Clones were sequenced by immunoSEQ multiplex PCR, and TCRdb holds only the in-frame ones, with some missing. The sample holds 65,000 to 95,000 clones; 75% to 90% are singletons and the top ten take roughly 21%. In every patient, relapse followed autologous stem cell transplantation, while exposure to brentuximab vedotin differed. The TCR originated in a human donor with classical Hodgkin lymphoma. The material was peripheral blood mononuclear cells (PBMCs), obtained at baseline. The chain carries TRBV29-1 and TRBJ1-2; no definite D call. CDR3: CSVENSANYGYTF. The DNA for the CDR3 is TGCAGCGTTGAAAACTCAGCTAACTATGGCTACACCTTC. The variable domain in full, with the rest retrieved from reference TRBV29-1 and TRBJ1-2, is SAVISQKPSRDICQRGTSLTIQCQVDSQVTMMFWYRQQPGQSLTLIATANQGSEATYESGFVIDKFPISRPNLTFSTLTVSNMSPEDSSIYLCSVENSANYGYTFGSGTRLTVV.